One sample yielded the 19 T cell receptor beta chains listed below, sequenced in a study of CD4+ T cells in melanoma. Clones were read by immunoSEQ multiplex PCR, and TCRdb kept only the in-frame ones, dropping some. The sample has around 13,000 clones; 65% to 80% are singletons. Sequencing input: cells from a culture (not recorded whether cultured in vitro). The receptors stem from a human donor with melanoma.

This rearrangement joins TRBV2 to TRBJ1-4; the match to TRBD1 covers 9 bases. The J segment lost 6 bases and the V segment lost 6 bases, leaving 5 bases of the junction unmatched. Germline lookup yields CDR1 SNHLY and CDR2 FYNNEI. This CDR3 contains 14 residues. The CDR3 reads CASRRQGVDEKLFF. The CDR3 nucleotides are TGTGCCAGCAGGAGACAGGGGGTGGATGAAAAACTGTTTTTT.

V is TRBV15 and J is TRBJ1-2; 9 bases fit TRBD1. This CDR3 comprises 16 residues. With V trimmed by 0 bases and J by 4 bases, 6 bases remained unmatched. Germline-derived CDR1 and CDR2 are LNHNV and YYDKDF (reference sequence). CDR3 loop: CATSRDRDRVSYGYTF. CDR3 sequence (DNA): TGTGCCACCAGCAGAGACCGGGACAGGGTGAGCTATGGCTACACCTTC.

V usage is TRBV4-1 and J usage is TRBJ1-5; D call uncertain. Trimming shortened V by 0 bases and J by 6 bases, and 18 bases separated the two germline ends. The CDR3 is made up of 17 amino acids. CDR1 is MGHRA, CDR2 YSYEKL, per germline. The DNA of the CDR3 is TGCGCCAGCAGCCAAGAGTCTTGGTCCGGGTCCGGTCAGCCCCAGCATTTT. It codes for CASSQESWSGSGQPQHF.

A single count supports this clone. The chain links TRBV9 to TRBJ2-5; TRBD2 agrees at 11 bases. J gave up 3 bases and V 4 bases, and 8 bases lay outside the gene matches. The CDR3 sequence is 16 residues long. Germline CDR1 is SGDLS and CDR2 is YYNGEE. The CDR3 here is CASSRNPGLAEETQYF. In nucleotides, the CDR3 is TGTGCCAGCAGCCGTAACCCGGGACTAGCGGAAGAGACCCAGTACTTC.

The CDR3 region is CASSQGGGSAKNIQYF. In DNA, the CDR3 is TGTGCCAGCAGCCAAGGAGGCGGCTCCGCCAAAAACATTCAGTACTTC. V is TRBV4-2 and J is TRBJ2-4; unclear D gene. Germline CDR1 reads LGHNA; CDR2 reads YNFKEQ. CDR3 length equals 16 residues. Deletions cut 1 base from V and 1 base from J, with 11 bases between.

The chain combines TRBV7-2 with TRBJ1-2; no definite D call. The CDR3 is made up of 10 amino acids. Trimming shortened V by 4 bases and J by 5 bases, and 2 bases separated the two germline ends. Germline values: CDR1 SGHTA, CDR2 FQGNSA. This CDR3 is CASSSYGYTF. The CDR3 DNA sequence: TGTGCCAGCAGCTCGTATGGCTACACCTTC.

CDR3 nucleotides: TGTGCCAGCAGCTTGTCAGCGGGGGGCTCCTACGAGCAGTACTTC. Amino acids: CASSLSAGGSYEQYF. The rearrangement uses TRBV5-4 and TRBJ2-7; 9 bases match TRBD2. After removal of 1 base from V and 0 bases from J, the junction contained 2 bases not matched to a gene. The CDR3 has 15 residues. The germline CDR1 and CDR2 sequences are SGHNT and YYREEE (reference sequence).

The chain joins TRBV4-1 to TRBJ2-3; either TRBD1 or TRBD2 may fit D (5 bases each). This CDR3 has 18 residues. Germline V gene lookup returns CDR1 MGHRA and CDR2 YSYEKL. V gave up 1 base and J gave up 3 bases, with 20 bases separating them. The CDR3 loop is CASSQVVTGRVGTDTQYF. The CDR3 DNA reads TGCGCCAGCAGCCAAGTCGTAACGGGGCGCGTCGGGACAGATACGCAGTATTTT.

This chain links TRBV11-2 with TRBJ2-7; either TRBD1 or TRBD2 may fit D (5 bases each). CDR1 and CDR2 from the germline V gene are SGHAT and FQNNGV. The CDR3 spans 13 residues. Trimming removed 4 bases at V and 3 bases at J, with 10 bases between. The CDR3 DNA is TGTGCCAGCAGCTCCCGGGACCTCTACGAGCAGTACTTC. It translates to CASSSRDLYEQYF.

V and J are TRBV7-3 and TRBJ2-2; 8 bases map to TRBD2. CDR1 is SGHTA, CDR2 FQGTGA, per germline. V was pared by 8 bases and J by 5 bases, with 7 bases of the junction left unmatched. This CDR3 comprises 14 residues. CDR3 sequence: CASSSGGGTGELFF. For the CDR3, the DNA is TGTGCCAGCTCCTCCGGGGGGGGGACCGGGGAGCTGTTTTTT. Looking up the rest from reference TRBV7-3 and TRBJ2-2 gives the full variable domain: GAGVSQTPSNKVTEKGKYVELRCDPISGHTALYWYRQSLGQGPEFLIYFQGTGAADDSGLPNDRFFAVRPEGSVSTLKIQRTERGDSAVYLCASSSGGGTGELFFGEGSRLTVL.

The chain is built from TRBV9 and TRBJ2-2; TRBD2 matches at 14 bases. This CDR3 comprises 18 residues. From germline, CDR1 is SGDLS and CDR2 YYNGEE. Trimming took 0 bases from V and 4 from J; bases not matched to a gene: 5. The CDR3 protein is CASSVGLAGGLGTGELFF. The CDR3 bases are TGTGCCAGCAGCGTAGGACTAGCGGGGGGGCTCGGCACCGGGGAGCTGTTTTTT.

The gene calls are TRBV7-3 and TRBJ2-5; D is undetermined. Germline loops: CDR1 SGHTA, CDR2 FQGTGA. The V end lost 5 bases, the J end lost 2 bases, and 9 bases lay between the germline ends. This CDR3 comprises 13 residues. The CDR3, as DNA: TGTGCCAGCAGCAGGTCCCCGCAAGAGACCCAGTACTTC. As protein: CASSRSPQETQYF.

The sample holds a few counts of this clone. This sequence joins TRBV11-2 and TRBJ2-3; either TRBD1 or TRBD2 may fit D (5 bases each). The CDR3 has 15 residues. The V end lost 8 bases, the J end lost 6 bases, and 21 bases lay between the germline ends. The V gene's germline CDR1 is SGHAT and CDR2 FQNNGV. CDR3 coding DNA: TGTGCCAGCGCCTCAACCAGGGCAGGGACGGATACGCAGTATTTT. Translated, it gives CASASTRAGTDTQYF.

V gene TRBV12-5 combines with J gene TRBJ2-5; a possible D gene is TRBD2 (5 bases). With 5 bases removed from V and 7 bases from J, the gap between germline ends came to 17 bases. From germline, CDR1 is LGHNT and CDR2 FRNRAP. The CDR3 consists of 14 residues. The CDR3 sequence is CASGPAQRAGTQYF. CDR3 sequence (DNA): TGTGCTAGTGGTCCGGCCCAGAGGGCCGGGACCCAGTACTTC.

This clone was detected only a few times. The rearrangement joins TRBV9 to TRBJ2-2; 7 positions agree with TRBD2. CDR3 length equals 16 residues. After removal of 4 bases from V and 6 bases from J, the junction contained 12 bases not matched to a gene. The germline gives CDR1 SGDLS, CDR2 YYNGEE. CDR3 DNA: TGTGCCAGCAGCCCCTCGGGAGGATTCCAGGCCGGGGAGCTGTTTTTT. Residues: CASSPSGGFQAGELFF. The entire variable domain, with the rest obtained from reference TRBV9 and TRBJ2-2, is as follows: DSGVTQTPKHLITATGQRVTLRCSPRSGDLSVYWYQQSLDQGLQFLIQYYNGEERAKGNILERFSAQQFPDLHSELNLSSLELGDSALYFCASSPSGGFQAGELFFGEGSRLTVL.

V gene TRBV5-4 combines with J gene TRBJ1-2; TRBD1 matches at 10 bases. Looked up from germline, CDR1 is SGHNT and CDR2 is YYREEE (reference sequence). CDR3 length: 15 amino acids. V was pared by 7 bases and J by 4 bases, with 10 bases of the junction left unmatched. The chain's CDR3 is CASRDRGEVSYGYTF. As DNA, the CDR3 is TGTGCCAGCCGGGACAGGGGCGAAGTAAGCTATGGCTACACCTTC.

The chain recombines TRBV19 with TRBJ2-7; TRBD2 is a possible D gene (5 bases). The V gene lost 2 bases and the J gene lost 4 bases, with 6 bases spanning the gap. The CDR3 consists of 12 residues. Germline CDR1 LNHDA, CDR2 SQIVND (reference sequence). For the CDR3, the DNA is TGTGCCAGTAGTATACGAGGGTACGAGCAGTACTTC. Its translation is CASSIRGYEQYF.

This rearrangement joins TRBV29-1 to TRBJ2-7, with a possible D match to TRBD1 (5 bases). The length of the CDR3 is 12 residues. Germline V gives CDR1 SQVTM, CDR2 ANQGSEA. V was clipped by 5 bases and J by 5 bases, with 13 bases between them. CDR3 sequence (DNA): TGCAGCGTTCGGGCAGGGATTGACGAGCAGTACTTC. Translating it yields CSVRAGIDEQYF.

The chain carries TRBV19 and TRBJ2-7; 8 bases are a match to TRBD2. The V segment lost 5 bases and the J segment 2 bases; nucleotides outside the gene matches: 5. This CDR3 is built from 14 residues. CDR1 and CDR2 from the germline V gene are LNHDA and SQIVND (reference sequence). The CDR3 DNA is TGTGCCAGTAGTCCCGGGAGGGGGACCTACGAGCAGTACTTC. Its protein is CASSPGRGTYEQYF.